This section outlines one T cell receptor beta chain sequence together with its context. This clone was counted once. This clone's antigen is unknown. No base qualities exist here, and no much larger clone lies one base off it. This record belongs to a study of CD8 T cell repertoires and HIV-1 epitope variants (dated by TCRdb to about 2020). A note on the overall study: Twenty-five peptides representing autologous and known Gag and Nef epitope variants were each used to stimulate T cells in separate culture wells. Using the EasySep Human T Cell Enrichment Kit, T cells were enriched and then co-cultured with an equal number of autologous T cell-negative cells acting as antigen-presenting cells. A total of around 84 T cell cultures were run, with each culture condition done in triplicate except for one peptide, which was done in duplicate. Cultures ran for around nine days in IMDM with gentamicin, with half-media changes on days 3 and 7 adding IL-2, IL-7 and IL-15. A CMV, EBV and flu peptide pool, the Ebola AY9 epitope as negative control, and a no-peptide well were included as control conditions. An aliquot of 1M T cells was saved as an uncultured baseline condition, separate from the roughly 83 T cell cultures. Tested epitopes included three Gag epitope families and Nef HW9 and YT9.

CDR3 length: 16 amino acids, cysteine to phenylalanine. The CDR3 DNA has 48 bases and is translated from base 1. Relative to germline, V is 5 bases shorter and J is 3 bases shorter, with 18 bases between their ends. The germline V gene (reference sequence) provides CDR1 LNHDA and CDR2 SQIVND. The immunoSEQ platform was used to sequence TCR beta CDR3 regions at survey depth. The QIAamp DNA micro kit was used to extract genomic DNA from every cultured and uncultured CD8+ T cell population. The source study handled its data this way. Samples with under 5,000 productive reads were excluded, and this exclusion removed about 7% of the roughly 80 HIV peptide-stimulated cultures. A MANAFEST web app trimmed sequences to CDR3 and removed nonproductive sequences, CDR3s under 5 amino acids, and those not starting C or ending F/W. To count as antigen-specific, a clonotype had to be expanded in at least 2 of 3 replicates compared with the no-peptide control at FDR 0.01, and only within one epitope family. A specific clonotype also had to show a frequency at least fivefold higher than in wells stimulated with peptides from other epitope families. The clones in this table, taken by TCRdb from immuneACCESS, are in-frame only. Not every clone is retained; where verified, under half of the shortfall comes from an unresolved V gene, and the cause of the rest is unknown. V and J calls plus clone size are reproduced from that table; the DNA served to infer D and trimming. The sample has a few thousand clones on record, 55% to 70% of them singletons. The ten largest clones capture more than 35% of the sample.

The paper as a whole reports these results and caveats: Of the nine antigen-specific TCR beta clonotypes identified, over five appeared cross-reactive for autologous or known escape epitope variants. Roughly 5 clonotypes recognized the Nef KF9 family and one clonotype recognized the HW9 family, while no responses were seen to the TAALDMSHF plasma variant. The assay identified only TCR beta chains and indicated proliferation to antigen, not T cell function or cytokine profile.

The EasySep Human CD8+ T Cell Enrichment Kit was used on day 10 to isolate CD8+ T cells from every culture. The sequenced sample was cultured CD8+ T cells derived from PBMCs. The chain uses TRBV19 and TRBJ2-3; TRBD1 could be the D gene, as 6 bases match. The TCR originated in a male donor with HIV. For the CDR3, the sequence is CASSSEQGIKTDTQYF. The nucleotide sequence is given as TGTGCCAGTAGTTCAGAACAGGGAATTAAGACAGATACGCAGTATTTT.